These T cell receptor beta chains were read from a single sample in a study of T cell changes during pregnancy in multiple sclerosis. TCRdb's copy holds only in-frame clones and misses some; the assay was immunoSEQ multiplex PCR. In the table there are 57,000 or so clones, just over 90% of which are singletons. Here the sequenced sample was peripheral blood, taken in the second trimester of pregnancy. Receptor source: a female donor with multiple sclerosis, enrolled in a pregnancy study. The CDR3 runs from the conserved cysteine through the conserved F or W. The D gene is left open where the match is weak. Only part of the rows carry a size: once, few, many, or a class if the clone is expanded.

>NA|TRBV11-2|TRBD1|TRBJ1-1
TGTGCCAGCAGCTTAGTTCGGGACAGGGAGGATGAAGCTTTCTTT
CASSLVRDREDEAFF
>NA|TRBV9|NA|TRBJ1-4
TGTGCCAGCACTCTTCGGGGGGGGGCAAGAGAAAAACTGTTTTTT
CASTLRGGAREKLFF
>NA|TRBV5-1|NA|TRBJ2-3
TGCGCCAGCAGCTTGCATACAGGTCTGGATACGCAGTATTTT
CASSLHTGLDTQYF
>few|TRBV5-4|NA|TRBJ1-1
TGTGCCAGCAGCTTGGATCCAGAGAACACTGAAGCTTTCTTT
CASSLDPENTEAFF
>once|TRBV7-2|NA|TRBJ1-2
TGTGCCAGCAGCTTAGTCAGGGATGGCTACACCTTC
CASSLVRDGYTF
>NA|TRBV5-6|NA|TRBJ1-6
TGTGCCAGCAGCCCCTCACAGGGATCGGCGGGCAGCCATAATTCACCCCTCCACTTT
CASSPSQGSAGSHNSPLHF
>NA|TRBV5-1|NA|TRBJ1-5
TGCGCCAGCAGCTTGGGGGGGGAGGGGGGCAATCAGCCCCAGCATTTT
CASSLGGEGGNQPQHF
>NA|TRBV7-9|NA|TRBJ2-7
TGTGCCAGCAGTTTCGGACTCCTCTACGAGCAGTACTTC
CASSFGLLYEQYF
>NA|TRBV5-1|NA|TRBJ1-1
TGCGCCAGCAGCTTAAGCACAGGGTATGAAGCTTTCTTT
CASSLSTGYEAFF
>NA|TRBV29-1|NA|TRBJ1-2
TGCAGCGTTGTGACAGAAAGGGGGTATGGCTACACCTTC
CSVVTERGYGYTF
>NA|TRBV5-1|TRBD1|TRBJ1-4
TGCGCCAGCAGCTGGGACAGGGGTAATGAAAAACTGTTTTTT
CASSWDRGNEKLFF
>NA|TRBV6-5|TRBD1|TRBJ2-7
TGTGCCAGCAGTCCCGACAGGGGCCTCTACGAGCAGTACTTC
CASSPDRGLYEQYF
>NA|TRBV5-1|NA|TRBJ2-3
TGCGCCAGCAGCTTGAACTACGCCACAGATACGCAGTATTTT
CASSLNYATDTQYF
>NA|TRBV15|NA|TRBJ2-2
TGTGCCACCAGCAGAGGATACAGGGATCTCACCGGGGAGCTGTTTTTT
CATSRGYRDLTGELFF
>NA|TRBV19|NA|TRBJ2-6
TGTGCCAGTAGTATTTATGGGGGGAGGACTGGGGCCAACGTCCTGACTTTC
CASSIYGGRTGANVLTF
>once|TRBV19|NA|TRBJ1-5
TGTGCCAGTAGTACACGATTGACAGGATTTAGCAATCAGCCCCAGCATTTT
CASSTRLTGFSNQPQHF
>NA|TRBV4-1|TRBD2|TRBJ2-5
TGCGCCAGCAGCCAAGATCGAAGGCCGGACGGGGGGTGGGAGACCCAGTACTTC
CASSQDRRPDGGWETQYF
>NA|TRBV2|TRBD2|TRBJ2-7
TGTGCCAGCAGACCCAGACTAGCAAAAGCCTCCTACGAGCAGTACTTC
CASRPRLAKASYEQYF
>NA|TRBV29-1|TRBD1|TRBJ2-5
TGCAGCGTTGAAAGGGGGCAGGGGGAGACCCAGTACTTC
CSVERGQGETQYF
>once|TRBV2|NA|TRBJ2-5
TGTGCCAGCAGGGGAGCCGGGACCCAGTACTTC
CASRGAGTQYF
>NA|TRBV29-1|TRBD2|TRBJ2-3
TGCAGCGTTGAGGGACTAGGGGCCACAGATACGCAGTATTTT
CSVEGLGATDTQYF
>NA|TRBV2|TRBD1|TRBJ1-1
TGTGCCACCCACCCGGGACAGGGGAATTTGAACACTGAAGCTTTCTTT
CATHPGQGNLNTEAFF
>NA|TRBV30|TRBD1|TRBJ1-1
TGTGCCTGGAGAAGGACAGGGGAAGAGTACCAGGCTGAAGCTTTCTTT
CAWRRTGEEYQAEAFF
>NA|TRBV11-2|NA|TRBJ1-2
TGTGCCAGCAGCTTACTTCTCGGTGGCTACACCTTC
CASSLLLGGYTF
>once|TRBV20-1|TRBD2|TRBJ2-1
TGCAGTGCGAACTCGGGGACTATCAAGTTCTTC
CSANSGTIKFF
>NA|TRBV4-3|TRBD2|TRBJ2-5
TGCGCCAGCAGCCAAGGAGCTAGCGGGGGGGGCCAGGAGACCCAGTACTTC
CASSQGASGGGQETQYF
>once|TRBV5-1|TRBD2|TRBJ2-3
TGCGCCAGCAGCTTGGGACTAGCGGTTTCAGATACGCAGTATTTT
CASSLGLAVSDTQYF
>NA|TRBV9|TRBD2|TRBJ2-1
TGTGCCAGCAGCGTTAGCGGGGAGATCTCCTACAATGAGCAGTTCTTC
CASSVSGEISYNEQFF